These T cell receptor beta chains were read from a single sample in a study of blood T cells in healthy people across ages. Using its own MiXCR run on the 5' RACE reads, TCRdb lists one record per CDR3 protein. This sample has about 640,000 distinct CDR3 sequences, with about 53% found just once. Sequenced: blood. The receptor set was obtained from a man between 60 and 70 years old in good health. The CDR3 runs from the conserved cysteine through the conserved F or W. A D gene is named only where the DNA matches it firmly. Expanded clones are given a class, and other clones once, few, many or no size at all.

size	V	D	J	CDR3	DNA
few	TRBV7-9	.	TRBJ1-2	CASSLAAGANYGYTF	TGTGCCAGCAGCCTCGCCGCCGGAGCTAACTATGGCTACACCTTC
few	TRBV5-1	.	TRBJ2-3	CASSFERPDTQYF	TGCGCCAGCAGCTTCGAACGCCCAGATACGCAGTATTTT
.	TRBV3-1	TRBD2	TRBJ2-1	CASSARPTGTSYRVPYNEQFF	TGTGCCAGCAGCGCACGTCCTACCGGGACTAGCTACAGGGTCCCCTACAATGAGCAGTTCTTC
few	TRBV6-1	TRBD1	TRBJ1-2	CASSDIGQGAYGYTF	TGTGCCAGCAGTGACATCGGACAGGGGGCTTATGGCTACACCTTC
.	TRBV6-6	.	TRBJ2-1	CASSAAGTPSNEQFF	TGTGCCAGCAGTGCGGCCGGGACTCCCAGCAATGAGCAGTTCTTC
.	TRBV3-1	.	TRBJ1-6	CASRGTGFYNSPLHF	TGTGCCAGCAGGGGGACGGGATTCTATAATTCACCCCTCCACTTT
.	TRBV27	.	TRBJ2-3	CASSWVGASGDTQYF	TGTGCCAGCAGTTGGGTAGGAGCCTCAGGGGATACGCAGTATTTT
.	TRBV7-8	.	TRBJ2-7	CASSFGTSIPYEQYF	TGTGCCAGCAGCTTCGGTACTAGCATTCCCTACGAGCAGTACTTC
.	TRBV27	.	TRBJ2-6	CASSLGRGEAGANVLTF	TGTGCCAGCAGCCTGGGACGGGGAGAGGCTGGGGCCAACGTCCTGACTTTC
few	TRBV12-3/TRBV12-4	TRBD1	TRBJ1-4	CASSLQAGGAEKLFF	TGTGCCAGCAGTTTACAGGCAGGGGGCGCGGAAAAACTGTTTTTT
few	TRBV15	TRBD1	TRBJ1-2	CATSREGQGYGYTF	TGTGCCACCAGCAGAGAGGGACAGGGCTATGGCTACACCTTC
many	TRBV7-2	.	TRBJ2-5	CASSLTGSGETQYF	TGTGCCAGCAGCTTAACAGGGTCGGGGGAGACCCAGTACTTC
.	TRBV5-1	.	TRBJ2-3	CASSLARGVDTQYF	TGCGCCAGCAGCTTGGCACGAGGGGTGGATACGCAGTATTTT
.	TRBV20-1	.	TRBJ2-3	CSAREGGGWGTDTQYF	TGCAGTGCTAGAGAAGGGGGTGGGTGGGGGACAGATACGCAGTATTTT
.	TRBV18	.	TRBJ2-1	CASSPRTDPLSNEQFF	TGTGCCAGCTCACCACGGACAGACCCCCTTAGCAATGAGCAGTTCTTC
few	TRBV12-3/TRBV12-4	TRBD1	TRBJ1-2	CASRRGQGYGYTF	TGTGCCAGCAGGCGCGGACAGGGCTATGGCTACACCTTC
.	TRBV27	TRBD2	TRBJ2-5	CVRLAGLETQYF	TGTGTCAGGCTAGCGGGGTTGGAGACCCAGTACTTC
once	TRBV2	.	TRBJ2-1	CASSDRGYSEQFF	TGTGCCAGCAGTGATCGCGGCTACAGTGAGCAGTTCTTC
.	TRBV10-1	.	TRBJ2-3	CASSESGAVSQYF	TGCGCCAGCAGTGAGTCGGGCGCGGTTTCGCAGTATTTT
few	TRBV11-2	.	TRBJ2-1	CASSLEPLEEEQFF	TGTGCCAGCAGCTTAGAACCCCTGGAGGAGGAGCAGTTCTTC
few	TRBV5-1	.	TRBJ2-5	CASSLQGIDQYF	TGCGCCAGCAGCTTGCAGGGGATAGACCAGTACTTC
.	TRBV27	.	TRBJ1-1	CASRPTVYTEAFF	TGTGCCAGCAGGCCGACCGTTTACACTGAAGCTTTCTTT
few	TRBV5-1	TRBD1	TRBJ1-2	CASSLQGQGDGYTF	TGCGCCAGCAGCTTACAGGGGCAGGGAGATGGCTACACCTTC
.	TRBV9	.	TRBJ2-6	CASSPSGSISGANVLTF	TGTGCCAGCAGCCCCTCGGGGTCGATCTCTGGGGCCAACGTCCTGACTTTC
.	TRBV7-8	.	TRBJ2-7	CASSLRGGSIYEQYF	TGTGCCAGCAGCTTAAGGGGTGGTTCCATCTACGAGCAGTACTTC
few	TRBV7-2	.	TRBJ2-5	CASSSSGLEGETQYF	TGTGCCAGCAGCTCCTCGGGTCTGGAGGGAGAGACCCAGTACTTC
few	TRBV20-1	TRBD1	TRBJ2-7	CSARKGTAYEQYF	TGCAGTGCTAGAAAAGGGACAGCCTACGAGCAGTACTTC
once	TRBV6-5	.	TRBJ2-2	CASSYGPTELFF	TGTGCCAGCAGTTACGGGCCGACTGAGCTGTTTTTT
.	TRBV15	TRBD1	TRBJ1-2	CATSRNRGGNYGYTF	TGTGCCACCAGCAGGAACAGGGGTGGGAACTATGGCTACACCTTC
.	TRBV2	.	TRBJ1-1	CASSETGEAAFF	TGTGCCAGCAGTGAAACCGGGGAGGCAGCTTTCTTT
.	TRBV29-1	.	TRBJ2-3	CSVETARQDTQYF	TGCAGCGTTGAAACGGCCAGACAAGATACGCAGTATTTT
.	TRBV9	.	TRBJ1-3	CASSAEGADTIYF	TGTGCCAGCAGTGCGGAAGGGGCGGACACCATATATTTT
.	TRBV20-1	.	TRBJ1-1	CSAREGGTPRGYTEAFF	TGCAGTGCTAGAGAGGGCGGGACACCTCGAGGGTACACTGAAGCTTTCTTT
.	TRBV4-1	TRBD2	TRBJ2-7	CASSQDASGGVRSSYNEQYF	TGCGCCAGCAGCCAAGACGCTAGCGGGGGGGTAAGAAGCTCCTACAATGAGCAGTACTTC
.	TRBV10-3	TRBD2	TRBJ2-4	CAISESTWEGQNIQYF	TGTGCCATCAGTGAGTCGACATGGGAGGGGCAAAACATTCAGTACTTC
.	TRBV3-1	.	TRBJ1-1	CASSHPRNGIAEAFF	TGTGCCAGCAGCCACCCGAGGAACGGTATCGCTGAAGCTTTCTTT
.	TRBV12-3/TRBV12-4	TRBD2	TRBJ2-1	CASSPARAGGSYNEQFF	TGTGCCAGCAGTCCAGCCAGAGCGGGGGGGTCCTACAATGAGCAGTTCTTC
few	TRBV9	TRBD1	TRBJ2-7	CASSGSGQGSDEQYF	TGTGCCAGCAGCGGCAGCGGACAGGGTTCCGACGAGCAGTACTTC
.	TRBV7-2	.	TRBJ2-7	CASSLDRFSYEQYF	TGTGCCAGCAGCTTAGATAGGTTTTCCTACGAGCAGTACTTC
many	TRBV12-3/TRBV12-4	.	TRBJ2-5	CASSFSGETQYF	TGTGCCAGCAGCTTCTCCGGGGAGACCCAGTACTTC
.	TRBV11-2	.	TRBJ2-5	CASSFLSNSQETQYF	TGTGCCAGCAGCTTTCTGTCGAACAGTCAAGAGACCCAGTACTTC
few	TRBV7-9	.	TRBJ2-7	CASSRTAVSNYEQYF	TGTGCCAGCAGCAGGACCGCGGTATCGAACTACGAGCAGTACTTC
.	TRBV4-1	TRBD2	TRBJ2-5	CASSQAPGTSGGPQETQYF	TGCGCCAGCAGCCAAGCCCCAGGGACTAGCGGGGGACCCCAAGAGACCCAGTACTTC
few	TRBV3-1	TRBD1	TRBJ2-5	CASSQGVGQGSETQYF	TGTGCCAGCAGCCAAGGCGTCGGACAGGGTTCCGAGACCCAGTACTTC
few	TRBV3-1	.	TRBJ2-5	CASSRSPPETQYF	TGTGCCAGCTCCCGCAGCCCGCCGGAGACCCAGTACTTC
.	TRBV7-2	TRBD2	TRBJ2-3	CASSPLAGGLDTQYF	TGTGCCAGCAGCCCCCTAGCGGGGGGTCTGGATACGCAGTATTTT
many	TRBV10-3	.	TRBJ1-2	CAISEATPNYGYTF	TGTGCCATCAGTGAGGCGACACCTAACTATGGCTACACCTTC
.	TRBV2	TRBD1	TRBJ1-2	CASSVGTGAHGYTF	TGTGCCAGCAGTGTGGGGACAGGGGCCCATGGCTACACCTTC
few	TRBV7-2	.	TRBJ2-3	CASSLESGTDTQYF	TGTGCCAGCAGCTTAGAGTCAGGGACAGATACGCAGTATTTT
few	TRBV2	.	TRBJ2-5	CATGVWETQYF	TGTGCCACCGGGGTATGGGAGACCCAGTACTTC
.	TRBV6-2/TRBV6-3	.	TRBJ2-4	CASSPPQRVQYF	TGTGCCAGCAGTCCCCCGCAGCGGGTTCAGTACTTC
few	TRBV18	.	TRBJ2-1	CASSPINSASREQFF	TGTGCCAGCTCACCAATCAATTCCGCCTCTCGGGAGCAGTTCTTC
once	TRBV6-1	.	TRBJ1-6	CASTNRQANSPLHF	TGTGCCAGCACCAACAGGCAGGCAAATTCACCCCTCCACTTT
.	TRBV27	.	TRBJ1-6	CASSRTPGINSPLHF	TGTGCCAGCAGCCGAACCCCGGGGATAAATTCACCCCTCCACTTT
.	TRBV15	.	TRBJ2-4	CATSRDLGQENIQYF	TGTGCCACCAGCAGAGATTTGGGACAAGAAAACATTCAGTACTTC
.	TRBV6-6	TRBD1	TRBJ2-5	CASSYSNRGRIETQYF	TGTGCCAGCAGTTACTCTAACAGGGGGCGCATAGAGACCCAGTACTTC
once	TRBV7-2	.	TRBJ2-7	CASSAFDEQYF	TGTGCCAGCAGCGCCTTCGATGAGCAGTACTTC